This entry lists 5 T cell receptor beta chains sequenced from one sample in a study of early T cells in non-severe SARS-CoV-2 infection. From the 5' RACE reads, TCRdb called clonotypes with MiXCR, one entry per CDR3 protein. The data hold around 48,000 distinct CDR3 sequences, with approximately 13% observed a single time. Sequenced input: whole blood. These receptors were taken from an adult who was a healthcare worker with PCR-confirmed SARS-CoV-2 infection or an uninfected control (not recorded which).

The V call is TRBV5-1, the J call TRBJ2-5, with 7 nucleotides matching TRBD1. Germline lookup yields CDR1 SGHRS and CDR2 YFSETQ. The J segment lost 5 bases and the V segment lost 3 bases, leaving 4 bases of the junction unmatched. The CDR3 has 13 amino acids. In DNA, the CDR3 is TGCGCCAGCAGCTCGGACAGGTTTGAGACCCAGTACTTC. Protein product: CASSSDRFETQYF. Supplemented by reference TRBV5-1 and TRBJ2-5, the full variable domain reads KAGVTQTPRYLIKTRGQQVTLSCSPISGHRSVSWYQQTPGQGLQFLFEYFSETQRNKGNFPGRFSGRQFSNSRSEMNVSTLELGDSALYLCASSSDRFETQYFGPGTRLLVL.

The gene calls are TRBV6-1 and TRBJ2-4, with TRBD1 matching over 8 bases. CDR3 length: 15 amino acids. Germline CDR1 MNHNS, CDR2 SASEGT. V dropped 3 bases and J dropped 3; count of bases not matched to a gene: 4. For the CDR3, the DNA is TGTGCCAGCAGTGAGTCCGGGACAGGCAAAAACATTCAGTACTTC. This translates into CASSESGTGKNIQYF.

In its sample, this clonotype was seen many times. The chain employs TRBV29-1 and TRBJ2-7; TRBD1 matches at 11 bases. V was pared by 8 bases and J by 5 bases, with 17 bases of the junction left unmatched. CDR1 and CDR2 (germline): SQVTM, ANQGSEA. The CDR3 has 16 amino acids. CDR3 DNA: TGCAGCATTTTTTCCTATGGCACGGACAGGGGGCACGAGCAGTACTTC. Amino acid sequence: CSIFSYGTDRGHEQYF.

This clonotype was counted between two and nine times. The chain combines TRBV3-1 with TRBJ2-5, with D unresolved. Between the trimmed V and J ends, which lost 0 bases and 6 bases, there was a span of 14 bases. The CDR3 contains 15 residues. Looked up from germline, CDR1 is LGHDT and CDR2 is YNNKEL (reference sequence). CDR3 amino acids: CASSQDILVSKTQYF. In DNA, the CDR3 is TGTGCCAGCAGCCAAGATATTCTCGTCTCGAAGACCCAGTACTTC.

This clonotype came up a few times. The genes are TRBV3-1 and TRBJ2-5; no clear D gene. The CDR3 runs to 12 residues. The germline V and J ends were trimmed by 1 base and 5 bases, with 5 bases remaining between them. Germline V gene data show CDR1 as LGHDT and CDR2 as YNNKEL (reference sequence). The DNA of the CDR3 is TGTGCCAGCAGCCAAGCCGGGGAGACCCAGTACTTC. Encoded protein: CASSQAGETQYF.